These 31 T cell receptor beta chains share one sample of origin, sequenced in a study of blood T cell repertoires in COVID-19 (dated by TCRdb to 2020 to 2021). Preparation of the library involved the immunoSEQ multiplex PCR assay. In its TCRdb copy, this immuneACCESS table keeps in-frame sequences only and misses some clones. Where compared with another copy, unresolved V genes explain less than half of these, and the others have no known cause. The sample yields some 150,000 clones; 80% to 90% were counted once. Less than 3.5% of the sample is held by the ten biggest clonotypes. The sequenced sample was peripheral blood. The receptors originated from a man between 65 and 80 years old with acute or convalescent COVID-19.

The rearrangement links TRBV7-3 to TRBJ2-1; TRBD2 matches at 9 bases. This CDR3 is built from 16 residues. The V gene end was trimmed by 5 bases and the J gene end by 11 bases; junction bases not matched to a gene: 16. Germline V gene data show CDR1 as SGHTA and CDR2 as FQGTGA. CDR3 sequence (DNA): TGTGCCAGCAGCGCCGGGACTAGCTCGGGACGAGCTAAGCAGTTCTTC. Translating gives CASSAGTSSGRAKQFF.

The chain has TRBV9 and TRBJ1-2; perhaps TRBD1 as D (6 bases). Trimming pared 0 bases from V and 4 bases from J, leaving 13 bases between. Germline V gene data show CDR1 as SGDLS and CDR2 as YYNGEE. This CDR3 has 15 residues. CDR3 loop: CASSVAGGEGYGYTF. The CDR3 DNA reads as TGTGCCAGCAGCGTAGCGGGGGGCGAGGGCTATGGCTACACCTTC.

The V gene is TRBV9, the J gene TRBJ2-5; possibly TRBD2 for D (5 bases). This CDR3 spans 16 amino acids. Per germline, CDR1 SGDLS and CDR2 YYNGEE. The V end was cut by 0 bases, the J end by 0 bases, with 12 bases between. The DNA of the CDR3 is TGTGCCAGCAGCGTAGCTGCTAGAGGGTACCAAGAGACCCAGTACTTC. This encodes CASSVAARGYQETQYF.

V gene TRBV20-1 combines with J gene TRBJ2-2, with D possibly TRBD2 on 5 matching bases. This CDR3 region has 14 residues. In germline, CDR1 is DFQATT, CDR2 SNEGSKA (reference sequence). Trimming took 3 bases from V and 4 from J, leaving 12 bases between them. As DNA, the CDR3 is TGCAGTGCTAGTCTGGGGAGCGGCACCGGGGAGCTGTTTTTT. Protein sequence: CSASLGSGTGELFF.

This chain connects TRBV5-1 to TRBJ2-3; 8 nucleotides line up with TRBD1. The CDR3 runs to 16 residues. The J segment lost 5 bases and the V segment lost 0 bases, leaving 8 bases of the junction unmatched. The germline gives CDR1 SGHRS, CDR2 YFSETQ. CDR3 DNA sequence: TGCGCCAGCAGCTTGGCAGGGGGCGCTTATGTAGATACGCAGTATTTT. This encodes CASSLAGGAYVDTQYF.

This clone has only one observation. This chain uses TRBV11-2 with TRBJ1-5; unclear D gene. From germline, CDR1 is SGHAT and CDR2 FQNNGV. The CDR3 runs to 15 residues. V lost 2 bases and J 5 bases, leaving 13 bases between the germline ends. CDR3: CASSLRGYEDQPQHF. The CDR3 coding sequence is TGTGCCAGCAGCTTAAGAGGGTACGAGGATCAGCCCCAGCATTTT.

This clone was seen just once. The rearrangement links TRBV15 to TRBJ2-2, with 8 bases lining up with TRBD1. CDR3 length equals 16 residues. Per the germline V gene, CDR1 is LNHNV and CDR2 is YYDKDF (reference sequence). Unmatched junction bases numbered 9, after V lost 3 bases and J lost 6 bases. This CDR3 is CATSRATGVDAGELFF. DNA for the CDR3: TGTGCCACCAGCAGGGCGACAGGGGTGGACGCCGGGGAGCTGTTTTTT. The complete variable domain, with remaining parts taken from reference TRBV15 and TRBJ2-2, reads DAMVIQNPRYQVTQFGKPVTLSCSQTLNHNVMYWYQQKSSQAPKLLFHYYDKDFNNEADTPDNFQSRRPNTSFCFLDIRSPGLGDTAMYLCATSRATGVDAGELFFGEGSRLTVL.

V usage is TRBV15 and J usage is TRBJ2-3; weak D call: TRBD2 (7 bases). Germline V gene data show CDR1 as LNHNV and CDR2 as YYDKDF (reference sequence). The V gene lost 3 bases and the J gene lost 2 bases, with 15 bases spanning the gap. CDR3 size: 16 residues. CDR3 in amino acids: CATSRGGQLHTDTQYF. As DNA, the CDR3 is TGTGCCACCAGCAGGGGGGGGCAATTACACACAGATACGCAGTATTTT.

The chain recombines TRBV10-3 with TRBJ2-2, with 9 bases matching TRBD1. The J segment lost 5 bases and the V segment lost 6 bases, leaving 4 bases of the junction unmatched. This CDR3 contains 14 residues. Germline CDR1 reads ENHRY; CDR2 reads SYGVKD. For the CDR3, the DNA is TGTGCCATCAGGGGACAGGGCGAAACCGGGGAGCTGTTTTTT. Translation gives CAIRGQGETGELFF.

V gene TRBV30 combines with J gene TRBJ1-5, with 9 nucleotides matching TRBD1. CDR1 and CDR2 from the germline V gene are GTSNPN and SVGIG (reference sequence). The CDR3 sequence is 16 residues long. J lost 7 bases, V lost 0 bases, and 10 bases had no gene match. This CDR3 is CAWSVQGQGGHQPQHF. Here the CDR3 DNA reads TGTGCCTGGAGTGTACAGGGACAGGGAGGGCACCAGCCCCAGCATTTT.

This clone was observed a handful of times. CDR3 DNA sequence: TGTGCCAGCAGTTTACGGCAGGGGGAAGATACGCAGTATTTT. Translating gives CASSLRQGEDTQYF. The rearrangement links TRBV27 to TRBJ2-3; 7 bases agree with TRBD1. From germline, CDR1 is MNHEY and CDR2 SMNVEV (reference sequence). The CDR3 runs 14 residues. Trimming cost V 2 bases and J 5 bases; bases outside gene matches: 4.

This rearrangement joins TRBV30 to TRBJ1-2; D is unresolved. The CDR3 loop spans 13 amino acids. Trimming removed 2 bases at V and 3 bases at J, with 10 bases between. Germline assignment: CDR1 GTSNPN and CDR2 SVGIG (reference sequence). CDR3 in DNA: TGTGCCTGGAGTAGTCAGGTGGACTATGGCTACACCTTC. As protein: CAWSSQVDYGYTF.

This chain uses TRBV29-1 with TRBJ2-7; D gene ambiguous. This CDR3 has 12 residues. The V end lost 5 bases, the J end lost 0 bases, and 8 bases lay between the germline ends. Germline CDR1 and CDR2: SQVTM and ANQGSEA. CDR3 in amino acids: CSVLHNSYEQYF. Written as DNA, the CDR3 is TGCAGCGTTTTACACAACTCCTACGAGCAGTACTTC.

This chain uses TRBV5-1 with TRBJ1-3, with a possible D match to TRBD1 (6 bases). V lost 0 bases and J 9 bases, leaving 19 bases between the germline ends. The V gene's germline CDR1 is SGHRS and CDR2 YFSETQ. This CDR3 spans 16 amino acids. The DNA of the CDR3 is TGCGCCAGCAGCTTGGCCCTTGACAGTTTAGGGGGCACCATATATTTT. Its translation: CASSLALDSLGGTIYF.

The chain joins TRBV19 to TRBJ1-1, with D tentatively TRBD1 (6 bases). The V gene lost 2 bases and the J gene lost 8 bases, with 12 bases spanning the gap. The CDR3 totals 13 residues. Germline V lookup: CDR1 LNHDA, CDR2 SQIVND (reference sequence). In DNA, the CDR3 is TGTGCCAGTAGTATAAGTACCGGGACAGAAGCTTTCTTT. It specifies CASSISTGTEAFF.

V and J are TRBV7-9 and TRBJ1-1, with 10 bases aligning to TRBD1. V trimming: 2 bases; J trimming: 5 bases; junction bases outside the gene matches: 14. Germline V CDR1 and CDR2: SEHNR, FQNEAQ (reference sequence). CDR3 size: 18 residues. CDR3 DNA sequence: TGTGCCAGCAGCTTACGGGGGGCCGGAGGACAGGGGGAAACTGAAGCTTTCTTT. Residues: CASSLRGAGGQGETEAFF.

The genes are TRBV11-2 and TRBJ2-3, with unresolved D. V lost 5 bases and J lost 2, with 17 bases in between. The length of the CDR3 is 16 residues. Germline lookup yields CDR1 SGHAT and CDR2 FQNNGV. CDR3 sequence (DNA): TGTGCCAGCAGCCCGACTCAACTTTTATACACAGATACGCAGTATTTT. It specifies CASSPTQLLYTDTQYF.

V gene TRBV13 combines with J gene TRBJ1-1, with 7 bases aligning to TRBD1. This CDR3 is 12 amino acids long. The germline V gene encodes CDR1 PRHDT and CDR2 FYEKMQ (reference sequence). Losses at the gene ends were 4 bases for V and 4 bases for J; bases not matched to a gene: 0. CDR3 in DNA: TGTGCCAGCAGCTACAGGGGCACTGAAGCTTTCTTT. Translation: CASSYRGTEAFF.

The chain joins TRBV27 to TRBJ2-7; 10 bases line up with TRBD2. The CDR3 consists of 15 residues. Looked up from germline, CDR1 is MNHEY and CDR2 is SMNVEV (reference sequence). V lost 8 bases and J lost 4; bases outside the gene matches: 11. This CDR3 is CASSEGLAYGYEQYF. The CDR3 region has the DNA TGTGCCAGCTCAGAGGGACTAGCGTACGGTTACGAGCAGTACTTC.

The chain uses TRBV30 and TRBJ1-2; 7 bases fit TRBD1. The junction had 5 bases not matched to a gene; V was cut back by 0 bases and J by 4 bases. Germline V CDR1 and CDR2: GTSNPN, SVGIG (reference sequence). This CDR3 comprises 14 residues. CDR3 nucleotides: TGTGCCTGGAGTGTCAGGAACAGGGGCTATGGCTACACCTTC. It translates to CAWSVRNRGYGYTF. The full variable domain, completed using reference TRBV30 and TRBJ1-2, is SQTIHQWPATLVQPVGSPLSLECTVEGTSNPNLYWYRQAAGRGLQLLFYSVGIGQISSEVPQNLSASRPQDRQFILSSKKLLLSDSGFYLCAWSVRNRGYGYTFGSGTRLTVV.

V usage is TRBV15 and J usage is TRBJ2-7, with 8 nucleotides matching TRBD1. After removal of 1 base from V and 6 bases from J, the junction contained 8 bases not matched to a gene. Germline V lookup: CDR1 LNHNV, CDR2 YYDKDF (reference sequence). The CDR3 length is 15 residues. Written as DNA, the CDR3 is TGTGCCACCAGCAGAGGCCCAGGGGGCGCGGCCGAGCAGTACTTC. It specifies CATSRGPGGAAEQYF.

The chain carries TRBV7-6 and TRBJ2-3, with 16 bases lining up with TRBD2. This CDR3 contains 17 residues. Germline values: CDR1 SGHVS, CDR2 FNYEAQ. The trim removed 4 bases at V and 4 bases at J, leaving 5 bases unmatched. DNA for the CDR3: TGTGCCAGCAGCTCGGGACTAGCGGGAGGGCCTGCAGATACGCAGTATTTT. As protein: CASSSGLAGGPADTQYF. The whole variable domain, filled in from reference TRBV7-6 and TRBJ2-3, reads GAGVSQSPRYKVTKRGQDVALRCDPISGHVSLYWYRQALGQGPEFLTYFNYEAQQDKSGLPNDRFSAERPEGSISTLTIQRTEQRDSAMYRCASSSGLAGGPADTQYFGPGTRLTVL.

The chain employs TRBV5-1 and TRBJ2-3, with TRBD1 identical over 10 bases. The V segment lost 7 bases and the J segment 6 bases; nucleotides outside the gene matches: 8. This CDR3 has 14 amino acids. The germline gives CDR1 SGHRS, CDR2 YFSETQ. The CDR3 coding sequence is TGCGCCAGCCAAAGACAGGGGGCCGGCGATACGCAGTATTTT. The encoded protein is CASQRQGAGDTQYF.

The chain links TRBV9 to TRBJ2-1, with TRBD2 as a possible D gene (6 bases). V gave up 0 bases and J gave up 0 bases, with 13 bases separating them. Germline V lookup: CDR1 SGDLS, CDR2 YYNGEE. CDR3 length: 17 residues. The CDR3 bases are TGTGCCAGCAGCGTAGGGCCGGGACTGGGCTCCTACAATGAGCAGTTCTTC. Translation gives CASSVGPGLGSYNEQFF.

CDR3 sequence reads: CASSLGRGNEQYF. The CDR3 nucleotides read TGTGCCAGCAGCTTGGGCAGGGGTAACGAGCAGTACTTC. The chain links TRBV7-3 to TRBJ2-7; D is perhaps TRBD1 (6 bases). Germline CDR1 reads SGHTA; CDR2 reads FQGTGA. Trimming shortened V by 3 bases and J by 5 bases, and 11 bases separated the two germline ends. This CDR3 region has 13 residues.

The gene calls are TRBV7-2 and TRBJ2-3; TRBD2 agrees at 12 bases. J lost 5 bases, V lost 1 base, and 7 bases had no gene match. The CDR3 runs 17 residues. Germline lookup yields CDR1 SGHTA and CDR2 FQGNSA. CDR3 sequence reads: CASSLEALAGGLDTQYF. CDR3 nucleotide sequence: TGTGCCAGCAGCTTAGAAGCGCTAGCGGGAGGGCTAGATACGCAGTATTTT.

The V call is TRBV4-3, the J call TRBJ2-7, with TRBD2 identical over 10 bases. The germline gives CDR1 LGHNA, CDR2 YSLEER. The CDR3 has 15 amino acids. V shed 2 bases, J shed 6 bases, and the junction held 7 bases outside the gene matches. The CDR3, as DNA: TGCGCCAGCAGCCAATCTAGCGGGAGCGATAGCGAGCAGTACTTC. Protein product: CASSQSSGSDSEQYF.

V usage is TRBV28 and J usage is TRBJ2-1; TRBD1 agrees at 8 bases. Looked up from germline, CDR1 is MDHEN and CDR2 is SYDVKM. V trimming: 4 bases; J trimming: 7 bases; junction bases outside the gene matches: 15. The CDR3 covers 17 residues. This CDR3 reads CASSSGGRGRLKNEQFF. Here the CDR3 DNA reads TGTGCCAGCAGTTCAGGGGGCCGGGGGCGCCTTAAGAATGAGCAGTTCTTC.

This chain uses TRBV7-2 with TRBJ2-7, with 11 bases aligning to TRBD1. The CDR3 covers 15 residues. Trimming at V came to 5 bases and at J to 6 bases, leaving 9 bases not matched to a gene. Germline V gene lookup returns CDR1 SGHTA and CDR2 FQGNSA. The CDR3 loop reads CASSRLGQGVIEQYF. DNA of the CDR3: TGTGCCAGCAGCCGTCTGGGACAGGGGGTTATCGAGCAGTACTTC.

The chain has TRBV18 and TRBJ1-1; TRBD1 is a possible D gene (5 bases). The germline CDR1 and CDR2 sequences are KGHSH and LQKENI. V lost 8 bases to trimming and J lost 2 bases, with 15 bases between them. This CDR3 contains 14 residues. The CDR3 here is CASHEGLSNTEAFF. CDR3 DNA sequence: TGTGCCAGCCATGAGGGACTCTCCAACACTGAAGCTTTCTTT. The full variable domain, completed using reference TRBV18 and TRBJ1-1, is NAGVMQNPRHLVRRRGQEARLRCSPMKGHSHVYWYRQLPEEGLKFMVYLQKENIIDESGMPKERFSAEFPKEGPSILRIQQVVRGDSAAYFCASHEGLSNTEAFFGQGTRLTVV.

CDR3 in DNA: TGTGCCAGCAGCCCGGGCCGAACGGACTTTAGCACAGATACGCAGTATTTT. It codes for CASSPGRTDFSTDTQYF. V and J are TRBV11-3 and TRBJ2-3, with TRBD2 as a possible D gene (5 bases). Germline assignment: CDR1 SGHNT and CDR2 YENEEA. The CDR3 has 17 residues. Trimming removed 5 bases at V and 0 bases at J, with 18 bases between.